These 11 T cell receptor beta chains share one sample of origin, sequenced in a study of blood T cell repertoires in COVID-19. Clones were sequenced by immunoSEQ multiplex PCR, and TCRdb holds only the in-frame ones, with some missing. The profile shows around 200,000 clones, 75% to 90% of them singletons. Material: PBMCs or T cells enriched from blood (not recorded which). Source of these receptors: a woman aged 30 to 39 who had been exposed to COVID-19.

The rearrangement uses TRBV6-5 and TRBJ1-2; 8 positions match TRBD1. With 5 bases clipped from V and 6 bases from J, the junction kept 11 bases outside the gene matches. Germline V gene sequence: CDR1 MNHEY, CDR2 SVGAGI. The CDR3 extends over 15 amino acids. CDR3 nucleotide sequence: TGTGCCAGCAGTCACGACCCAGGGGGCTTGGATGGCTACACCTTC. Translation: CASSHDPGGLDGYTF.

This clone was observed a handful of times. The genes are TRBV10-1 and TRBJ1-2; D uncertain. Trimming removed 2 bases at V and 2 bases at J, with 6 bases between. CDR1 is WNHNN, CDR2 SYGVQD, per germline (reference sequence). There are 13 residues in the CDR3. CDR3 protein: CASSEDTNYGYTF. In DNA form, the CDR3 reads TGCGCCAGCAGTGAGGACACCAACTATGGCTACACCTTC.

The chain employs TRBV5-6 and TRBJ1-2; unclear D gene. V was clipped by 0 bases and J by 5 bases, with 8 bases between them. CDR1 is SGHDT, CDR2 YYEEEE, per germline. This CDR3 has 13 residues. CDR3 in DNA: TGTGCCAGCAGCTTGGGTCAGGAATATGGCTACACCTTC. This codes for CASSLGQEYGYTF.

The V and J genes are TRBV7-9 and TRBJ2-3; 8 bases fit TRBD2. The CDR3 extends over 15 amino acids. Germline CDR1 is SEHNR and CDR2 is FQNEAQ (reference sequence). V was pared by 4 bases and J by 1 base, with 4 bases of the junction left unmatched. CDR3 bases: TGTGCCAGCAGCTCCTTAGCGGGGCGCACAGATACGCAGTATTTT. This translates into CASSSLAGRTDTQYF. The whole variable domain, filled in from reference TRBV7-9 and TRBJ2-3, reads DTGVSQNPRHKITKRGQNVTFRCDPISEHNRLYWYRQTLGQGPEFLTYFQNEAQLEKSRLLSDRFSAERPKGSFSTLEIQRTEQGDSAMYLCASSSLAGRTDTQYFGPGTRLTVL.

V is TRBV5-1 and J is TRBJ2-5, with TRBD2 identical over 11 bases. The trim removed 3 bases at V and 2 bases at J, leaving 3 bases unmatched. The germline CDR1 and CDR2 sequences are SGHRS and YFSETQ. This CDR3 is built from 15 residues. The CDR3 is CASSSLAGAQETQYF. CDR3 bases: TGCGCCAGCAGCTCACTAGCGGGGGCTCAAGAGACCCAGTACTTC. Combining the CDR3 with reference TRBV5-1 and TRBJ2-5 gives the whole variable domain KAGVTQTPRYLIKTRGQQVTLSCSPISGHRSVSWYQQTPGQGLQFLFEYFSETQRNKGNFPGRFSGRQFSNSRSEMNVSTLELGDSALYLCASSSLAGAQETQYFGPGTRLLVL.

The V call is TRBV9, the J call TRBJ1-4; 7 bases are a match to TRBD1. This CDR3 region has 15 residues. The J segment lost 3 bases and the V segment lost 2 bases, leaving 4 bases of the junction unmatched. The germline CDR1 and CDR2 sequences are SGDLS and YYNGEE. The CDR3 region is CASSVWTGPNEKLFF. CDR3 DNA: TGTGCCAGCAGCGTTTGGACAGGACCTAATGAAAAACTGTTTTTT.

The CDR3 DNA is TGTGCCTGGAGTGAAAAACAGAACTATGGCTACACCTTC. It encodes CAWSEKQNYGYTF. The chain couples TRBV30 to TRBJ1-2; D ambiguous. The V end was cut by 1 base, the J end by 2 bases, with 8 bases between. CDR1 GTSNPN and CDR2 SVGIG come from the germline V gene (reference sequence). The CDR3 runs 13 residues. The full variable domain, rest sourced from reference TRBV30 and TRBJ1-2, is SQTIHQWPATLVQPVGSPLSLECTVEGTSNPNLYWYRQAAGRGLQLLFYSVGIGQISSEVPQNLSASRPQDRQFILSSKKLLLSDSGFYLCAWSEKQNYGYTFGSGTRLTVV.

The chain has TRBV5-1 and TRBJ1-3, with 7 positions matching TRBD1. The CDR3 loop spans 14 amino acids. The V gene end was trimmed by 3 bases and the J gene end by 3 bases; junction bases not matched to a gene: 3. Germline lookup yields CDR1 SGHRS and CDR2 YFSETQ. CDR3 coding DNA: TGCGCCAGCAGCTCGGGACAGTTTGGAAACACCATATATTTT. This encodes CASSSGQFGNTIYF.

V and J are TRBV3-1 (or the pseudogene TRBV3-2) and TRBJ1-2, with unresolved D. The CDR3 is 14 residues long. Trimming took 2 bases from V and 8 from J, leaving 15 bases between them. Germline CDR1 is LGHDT and CDR2 is YNNKEL (reference sequence). The CDR3 DNA is TGTGCCAGCAGCCAACCTGATCGAGGGTGGGGCTACACCTTC. Translating gives CASSQPDRGWGYTF.

The table lists this clone with a count of one. This chain connects TRBV11-2 to TRBJ1-3; no reliable D call. CDR3 size: 16 residues. In germline, CDR1 is SGHAT, CDR2 FQNNGV. The V and J ends lost 5 bases and 2 bases respectively, with 16 bases between them. Here the CDR3 DNA reads TGTGCCAGCAGCCAAAGCCCCGGTTTCGCTGGAAACACCATATATTTT. The encoded protein is CASSQSPGFAGNTIYF.

The rearrangement links TRBV12-5 to TRBJ1-2; D is unresolved. The V and J ends lost 6 bases and 8 bases respectively, with 25 bases between them. Germline V gene sequence: CDR1 LGHNT, CDR2 FRNRAP. This CDR3 is built from 16 residues. CDR3 sequence (DNA): TGTGCTAGTGGCAGTGGACCCCTAGCGGTCCTAGAAGGCTACACCTTC. Protein sequence: CASGSGPLAVLEGYTF.